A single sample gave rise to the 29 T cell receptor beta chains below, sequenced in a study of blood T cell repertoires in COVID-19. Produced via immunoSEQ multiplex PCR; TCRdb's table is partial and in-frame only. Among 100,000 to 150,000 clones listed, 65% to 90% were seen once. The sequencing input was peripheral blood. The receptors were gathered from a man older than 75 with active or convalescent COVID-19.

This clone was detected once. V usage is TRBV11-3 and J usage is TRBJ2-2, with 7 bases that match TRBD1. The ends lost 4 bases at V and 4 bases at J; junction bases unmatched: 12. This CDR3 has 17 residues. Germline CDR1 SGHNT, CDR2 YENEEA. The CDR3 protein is CASSSGQTGTGTGELFF. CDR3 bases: TGTGCCAGCAGCTCAGGACAGACAGGGACGGGCACCGGGGAGCTGTTTTTT. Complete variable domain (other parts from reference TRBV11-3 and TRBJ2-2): EAGVVQSPRYKIIEKKQPVAFWCNPISGHNTLYWYLQNLGQGPELLIRYENEEAVDDSQLPKDRFSAERLKGVDSTLKIQPAELGDSAVYLCASSSGQTGTGTGELFFGEGSRLTVL.

The CDR3 loop reads CASSPGTAYEQYF. The CDR3 DNA reads TGTGCCAGCAGCCCTGGGACAGCGTACGAGCAGTACTTC. The gene calls are TRBV3-1 (or the pseudogene TRBV3-2) and TRBJ2-7; 7 nucleotides agree with TRBD1. Germline V gives CDR1 LGHDT, CDR2 YNNKEL (reference sequence). The CDR3 loop spans 13 amino acids. The trim removed 4 bases at V and 4 bases at J, leaving 4 bases unmatched.

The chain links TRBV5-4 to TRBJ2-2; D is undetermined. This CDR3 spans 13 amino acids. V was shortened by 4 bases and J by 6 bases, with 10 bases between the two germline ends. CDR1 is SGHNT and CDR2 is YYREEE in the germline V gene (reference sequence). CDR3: CASSLSVAGELFF. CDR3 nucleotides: TGTGCCAGCAGCCTCTCAGTCGCCGGGGAGCTGTTTTTT.

The CDR3 loop is CASSRGFRQPQHF. The CDR3 DNA sequence: TGTGCCAGCAGTCGAGGGTTCCGCCAGCCCCAGCATTTT. The chain has TRBV6-5 and TRBJ1-5, with no clear D. The CDR3 covers 13 residues. In germline, CDR1 is MNHEY, CDR2 SVGAGI. The V end lost 5 bases, the J end lost 7 bases, and 12 bases lay between the germline ends.

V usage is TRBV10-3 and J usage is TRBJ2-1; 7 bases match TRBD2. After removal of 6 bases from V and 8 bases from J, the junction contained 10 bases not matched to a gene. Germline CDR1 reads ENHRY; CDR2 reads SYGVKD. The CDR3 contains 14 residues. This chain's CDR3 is CAIRRIAGTDEQFF. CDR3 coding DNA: TGTGCCATCAGGAGGATAGCGGGCACAGATGAGCAGTTCTTC.

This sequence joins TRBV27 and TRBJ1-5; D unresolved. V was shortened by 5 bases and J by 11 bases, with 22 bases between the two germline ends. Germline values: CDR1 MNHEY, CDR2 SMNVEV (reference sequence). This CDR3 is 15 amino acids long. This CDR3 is CASSALPGPWKAQHF. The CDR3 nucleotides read TGTGCCAGCAGTGCCTTACCGGGTCCATGGAAAGCCCAGCATTTT.

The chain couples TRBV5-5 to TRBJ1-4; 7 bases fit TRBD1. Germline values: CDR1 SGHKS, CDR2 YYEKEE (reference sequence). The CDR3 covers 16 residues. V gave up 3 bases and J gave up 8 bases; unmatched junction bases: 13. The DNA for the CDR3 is TGTGCCAGCAGCTCCCGCCACAGGGGATCTGGGGAAAAACTGTTTTTT. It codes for CASSSRHRGSGEKLFF.

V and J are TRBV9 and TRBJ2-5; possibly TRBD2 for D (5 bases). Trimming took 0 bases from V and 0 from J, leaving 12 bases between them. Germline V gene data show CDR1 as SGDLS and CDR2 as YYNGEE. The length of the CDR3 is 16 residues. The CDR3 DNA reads TGTGCCAGCAGCGTAGCGGCAGCGGCAGACCAAGAGACCCAGTACTTC. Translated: CASSVAAAADQETQYF.

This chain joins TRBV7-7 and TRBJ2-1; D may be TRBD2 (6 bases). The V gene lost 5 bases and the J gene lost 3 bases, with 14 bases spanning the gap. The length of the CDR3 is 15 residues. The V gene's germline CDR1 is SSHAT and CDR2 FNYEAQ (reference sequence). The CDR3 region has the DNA TGTGCCAGCAGCATATCGGGGGACCACTACAATGAGCAGTTCTTC. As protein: CASSISGDHYNEQFF.

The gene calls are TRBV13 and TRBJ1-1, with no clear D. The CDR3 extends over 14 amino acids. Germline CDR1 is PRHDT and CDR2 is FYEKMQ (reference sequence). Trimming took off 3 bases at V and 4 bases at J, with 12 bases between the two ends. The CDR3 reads CASSFEGYGTEAFF. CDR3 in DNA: TGTGCCAGCAGCTTCGAGGGCTACGGCACTGAAGCTTTCTTT.

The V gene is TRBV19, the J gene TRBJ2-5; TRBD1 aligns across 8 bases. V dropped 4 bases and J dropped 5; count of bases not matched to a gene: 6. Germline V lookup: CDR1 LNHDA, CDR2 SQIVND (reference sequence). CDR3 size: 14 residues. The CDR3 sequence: CASSTYRDRETQYF. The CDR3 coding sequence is TGTGCCAGTAGTACCTACCGGGACAGGGAGACCCAGTACTTC.

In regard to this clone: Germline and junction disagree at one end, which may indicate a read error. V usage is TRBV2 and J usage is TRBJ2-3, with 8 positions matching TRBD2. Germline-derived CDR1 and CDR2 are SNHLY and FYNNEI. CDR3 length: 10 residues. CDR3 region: CASQAGAWVF. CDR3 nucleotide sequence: TGTGCCAGCCAAGCGGGAGCTTGGGTTTTT. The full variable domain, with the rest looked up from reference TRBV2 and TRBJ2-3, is EPEVTQTPSHQVTQMGQEVILRCVPISNHLYFYWYRQILGQKVEFLVSFYNNEISEKSEIFDDQFSVERPDGSNFTLKIRSTKLEDSAMYFCASQAGAWVFGPGTRLTVL.

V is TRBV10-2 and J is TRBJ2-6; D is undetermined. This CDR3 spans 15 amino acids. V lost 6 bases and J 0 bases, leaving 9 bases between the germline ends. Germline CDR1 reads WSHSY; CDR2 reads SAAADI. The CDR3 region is CASSGSGSGANVLTF. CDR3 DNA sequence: TGCGCCAGCAGCGGGTCCGGCTCTGGGGCCAACGTCCTGACTTTC.

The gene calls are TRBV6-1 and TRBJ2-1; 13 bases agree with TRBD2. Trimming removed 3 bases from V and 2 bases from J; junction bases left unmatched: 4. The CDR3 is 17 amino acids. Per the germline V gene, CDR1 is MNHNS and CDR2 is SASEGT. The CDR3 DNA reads TGTGCCAGCAGTGATAAGACTAGCGGGAGGACCTACAATGAGCAGTTCTTC. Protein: CASSDKTSGRTYNEQFF.

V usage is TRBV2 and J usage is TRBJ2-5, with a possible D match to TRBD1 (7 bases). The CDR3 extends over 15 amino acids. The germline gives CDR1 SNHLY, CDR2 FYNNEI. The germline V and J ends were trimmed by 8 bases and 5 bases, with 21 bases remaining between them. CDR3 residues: CASQFPLAGGETQYF. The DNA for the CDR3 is TGTGCCAGCCAGTTCCCCTTGGCAGGGGGGGAGACCCAGTACTTC.

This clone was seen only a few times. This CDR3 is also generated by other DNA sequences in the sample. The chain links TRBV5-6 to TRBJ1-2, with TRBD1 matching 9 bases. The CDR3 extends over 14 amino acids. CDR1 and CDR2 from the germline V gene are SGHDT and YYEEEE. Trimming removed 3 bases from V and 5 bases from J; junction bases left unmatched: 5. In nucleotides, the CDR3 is TGTGCCAGCAGCTCCTCGACAGGGGGGTATGGCTACACCTTC. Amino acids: CASSSSTGGYGYTF.

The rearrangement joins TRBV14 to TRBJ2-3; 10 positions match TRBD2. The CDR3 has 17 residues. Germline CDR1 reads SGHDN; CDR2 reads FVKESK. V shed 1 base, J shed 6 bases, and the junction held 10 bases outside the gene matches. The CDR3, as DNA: TGTGCCAGCAGCCAAGTCCCAGCGGGAGGGGGTATGGATACGCAGTATTTT. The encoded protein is CASSQVPAGGGMDTQYF.

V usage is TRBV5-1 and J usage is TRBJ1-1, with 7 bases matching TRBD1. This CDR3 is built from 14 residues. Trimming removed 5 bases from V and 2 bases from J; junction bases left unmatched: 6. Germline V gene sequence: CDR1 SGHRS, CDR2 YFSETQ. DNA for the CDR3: TGCGCCAGCAGGCCCGGGACAGCTAACACTGAAGCTTTCTTT. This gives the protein CASRPGTANTEAFF.

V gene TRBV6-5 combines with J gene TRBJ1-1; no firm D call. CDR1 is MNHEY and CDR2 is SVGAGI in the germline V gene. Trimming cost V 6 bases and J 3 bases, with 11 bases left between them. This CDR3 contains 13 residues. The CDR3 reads CASSMNEDTEAFF. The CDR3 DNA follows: TGTGCCAGCAGCATGAATGAGGACACTGAAGCTTTCTTT.

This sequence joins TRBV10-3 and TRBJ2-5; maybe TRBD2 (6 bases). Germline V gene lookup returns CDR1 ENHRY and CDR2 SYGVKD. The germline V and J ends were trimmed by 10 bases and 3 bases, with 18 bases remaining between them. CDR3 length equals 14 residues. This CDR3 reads CATSPGTGEETQYF. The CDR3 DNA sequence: TGTGCCACCTCCCCGGGGACGGGGGAAGAGACCCAGTACTTC.

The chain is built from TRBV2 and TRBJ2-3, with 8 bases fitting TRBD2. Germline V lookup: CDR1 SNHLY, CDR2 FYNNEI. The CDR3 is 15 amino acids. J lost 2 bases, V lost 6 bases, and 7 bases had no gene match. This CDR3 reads CASSDRAGATDTQYF. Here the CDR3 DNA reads TGTGCCAGCAGCGACAGAGCGGGGGCCACAGATACGCAGTATTTT.

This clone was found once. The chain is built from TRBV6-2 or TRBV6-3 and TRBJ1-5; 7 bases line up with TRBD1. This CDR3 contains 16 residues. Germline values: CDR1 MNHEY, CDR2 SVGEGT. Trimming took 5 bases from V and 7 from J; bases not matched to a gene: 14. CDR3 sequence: CASSKPLTGVRQPQHF. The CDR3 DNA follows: TGTGCCAGCAGTAAACCCCTCACAGGGGTAAGACAGCCCCAGCATTTT.

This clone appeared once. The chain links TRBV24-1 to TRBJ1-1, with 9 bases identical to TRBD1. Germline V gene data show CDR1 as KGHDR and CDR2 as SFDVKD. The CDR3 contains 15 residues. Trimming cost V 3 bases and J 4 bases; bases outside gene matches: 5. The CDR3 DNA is TGTGCCACCAGTGATCGGGGACAGGGCCCCACTGAAGCTTTCTTT. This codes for CATSDRGQGPTEAFF.

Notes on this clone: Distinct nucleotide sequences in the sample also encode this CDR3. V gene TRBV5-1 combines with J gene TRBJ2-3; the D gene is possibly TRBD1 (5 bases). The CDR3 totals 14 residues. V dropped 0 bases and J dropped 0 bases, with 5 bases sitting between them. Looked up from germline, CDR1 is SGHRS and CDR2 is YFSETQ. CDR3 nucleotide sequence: TGCGCCAGCAGCTTGGACAGGAGCACAGATACGCAGTATTTT. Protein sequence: CASSLDRSTDTQYF.

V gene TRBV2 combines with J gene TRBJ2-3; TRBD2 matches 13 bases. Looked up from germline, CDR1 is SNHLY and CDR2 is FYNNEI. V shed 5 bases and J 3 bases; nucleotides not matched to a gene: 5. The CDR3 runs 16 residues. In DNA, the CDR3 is TGTGCCAGCAGTCTACTAGCGGGGGGGCCTACAGATACGCAGTATTTT. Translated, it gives CASSLLAGGPTDTQYF.

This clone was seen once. The chain's CDR3 is CASRQGLREKLFF. The CDR3 coding sequence is TGTGCCAGCAGACAGGGCTTGAGAGAAAAACTGTTTTTT. V gene TRBV2 combines with J gene TRBJ1-4, with D tentatively TRBD1 (6 bases). The CDR3 is 13 amino acids. V dropped 6 bases and J dropped 8 bases, with 13 bases sitting between them. The germline CDR1 and CDR2 sequences are SNHLY and FYNNEI.

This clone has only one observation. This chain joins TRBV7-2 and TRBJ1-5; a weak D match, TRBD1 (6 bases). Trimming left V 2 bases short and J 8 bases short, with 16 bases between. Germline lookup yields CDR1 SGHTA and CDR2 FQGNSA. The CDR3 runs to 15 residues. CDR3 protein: CASSLQGSLREPQHF. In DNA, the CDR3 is TGTGCCAGCAGCTTACAGGGGTCTTTAAGGGAGCCCCAGCATTTT.

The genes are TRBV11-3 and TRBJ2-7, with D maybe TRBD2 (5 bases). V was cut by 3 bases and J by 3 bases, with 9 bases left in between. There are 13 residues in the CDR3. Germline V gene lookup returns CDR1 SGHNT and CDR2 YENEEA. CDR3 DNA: TGTGCCAGCAGCTTTGGGAGACTCTACGAGCAGTACTTC. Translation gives CASSFGRLYEQYF.

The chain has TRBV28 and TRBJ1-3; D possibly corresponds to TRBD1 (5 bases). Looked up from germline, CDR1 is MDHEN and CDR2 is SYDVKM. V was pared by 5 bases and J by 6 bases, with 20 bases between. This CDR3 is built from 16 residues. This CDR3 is CASSQGGRVLANTIYF. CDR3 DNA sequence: TGTGCCAGCAGTCAGGGTGGGAGGGTATTGGCAAACACCATATATTTT.